The entry below gives a single TCR beta chain sequence along with its context. Primers included in the PCR were 60 Vbeta and 13 Jbeta primers. Data came from immunoSEQ multiplex PCR; TCRdb stores just in-frame clones and leaves some out. This sample has roughly 250,000 clones; 80% occur once, and the top ten carry approximately 0.3%. The CDR3 runs to 15 residues. Germline V gives CDR1 SGHNT, CDR2 YYREEE (reference sequence). Trimming removed 3 bases at V and 3 bases at J, with 15 bases between. This sample is drawn from a study of cytomegalovirus exposure and HLA in healthy donors. In the study overall: In an early release, HLA-typed donors contributed tens of millions of unique TCR sequences.

The chain carries TRBV5-4 and TRBJ1-1; D is uncertain. The sequenced sample was PBMCs. The source is a girl aged 2 to 9 in good health and CMV-seronegative. The CDR3 DNA sequence: TGTGCCAGCAGCTCCGCCCGGGGTGTGGACACTGAAGCTTTCTTT. Translated: CASSSARGVDTEAFF. The entire variable domain, with the rest obtained from reference TRBV5-4 and TRBJ1-1, is as follows: ETGVTQSPTHLIKTRGQQVTLRCSSQSGHNTVSWYQQALGQGPQFIFQYYREEENGRGNFPPRFSGLQFPNYSSELNVNALELDDSALYLCASSSARGVDTEAFFGQGTRLTVV.